This T cell receptor beta chain comes out of a study of T cells after yellow fever vaccination. TCRdb ran MiXCR on the 5' RACE reads and lists one entry per CDR3 protein. The sample has just over 250,000 distinct CDR3 sequences, about 5.2% seen once. CDR1 and CDR2 (germline): DFQATT, SNEGSKA (reference sequence). This CDR3 is 13 amino acids long. V dropped 8 bases and J dropped 5; count of bases not matched to a gene: 6. Regarding the study as a whole: Clonotypes appearing in both CD4 and CD8 compartments existed, and their share was small.

This clonotype was counted only a few times. Its antigen is unidentified. Sequencing was performed on CD4+ T cells sorted from PBMCs, taken on the day of the yellow fever booster vaccination. The TCR comes from a man aged 18-30 years who received the YFV17D yellow fever vaccine. The chain joins TRBV20-1 to TRBJ1-6; TRBD1 matches at 7 bases. This chain's CDR3 is CSSLTGNNSPLHF. The DNA of the CDR3 is TGCAGTTCTTTGACAGGGAATAATTCACCCCTCCACTTT.